These 25 T cell receptor beta chains were sequenced from one sample in a study of T cells in Graves' hyperthyroidism and ophthalmopathy. The CDR3 regions of TCR beta were amplified from RNA transcripts. A first-round RT-PCR of the TCR CDR3 used the HTBI primer set. A single record per CDR3 protein comes from TCRdb applying MiXCR to the multiplex PCR reads. The sample lists a few hundred thousand distinct CDR3 sequences, about 15% seen once, with about 5.8% in the top ten. Sequenced sample: blood. These receptors came from a woman in her 30s with Graves' hyperthyroidism that later progressed to Graves' ophthalmopathy.

The sample holds many counts of this clonotype. CDR3 in DNA: TGTGCCAGCAGCGCCCCCCCCCCACAACCAGATACGCAGTATTTT. Its protein is CASSAPPPQPDTQYF. The chain is built from TRBV9 and TRBJ2-3; D remains unclear. This CDR3 region has 15 residues. Germline V CDR1 and CDR2: SGDLS, YYNGEE. Deletions cut 3 bases from V and 4 bases from J, with 15 bases between. The whole variable domain, filled in from reference TRBV9 and TRBJ2-3, reads DSGVTQTPKHLITATGQRVTLRCSPRSGDLSVYWYQQSLDQGLQFLIQYYNGEERAKGNILERFSAQQFPDLHSELNLSSLELGDSALYFCASSAPPPQPDTQYFGPGTRLTVL.

In this sample, this clonotype turned up a few times. The gene calls are TRBV5-1 and TRBJ2-1, with 8 bases lining up with TRBD1. The CDR3 is 16 residues long. V gave up 0 bases and J gave up 6 bases; unmatched junction bases: 8. Germline loops: CDR1 SGHRS, CDR2 YFSETQ. This CDR3 is CASSLAGGQVFNEQFF. The CDR3 DNA reads TGCGCCAGCAGCTTGGCCGGGGGACAGGTCTTCAATGAGCAGTTCTTC.

The chain joins TRBV3-1 to TRBJ2-1; TRBD1 or TRBD2 may be the D gene (5 bases each). Trimming took 4 bases from V and 4 from J, leaving 14 bases between them. The CDR3 is 15 amino acids. Germline V gene sequence: CDR1 LGHDT, CDR2 YNNKEL (reference sequence). The CDR3 loop reads CASSPGTRLYNEQFF. DNA for the CDR3: TGTGCCAGCAGCCCGGGGACCCGACTTTACAATGAGCAGTTCTTC.

This clonotype was found a few times. V and J are TRBV5-1 and TRBJ1-2; D possibly corresponds to TRBD1 (5 bases). The CDR3 length is 17 residues. Per germline, CDR1 SGHRS and CDR2 YFSETQ. The germline V and J ends were trimmed by 3 bases and 0 bases, with 18 bases remaining between them. The CDR3 region is CASSSRDSHGANYGYTF. The CDR3 DNA is TGCGCCAGCAGCTCACGGGACTCCCACGGAGCTAACTATGGCTACACCTTC.

Many counts were recorded for this clonotype. The V and J genes are TRBV28 and TRBJ2-5; 8 positions agree with TRBD1. From germline, CDR1 is MDHEN and CDR2 SYDVKM. J gave up 1 base and V 4 bases, and 11 bases lay outside the gene matches. The CDR3 contains 17 residues. In DNA, the CDR3 is TGTGCCAGCAGTTACCCCTTGCCGGACAGGGCCCAAGAGACCCAGTACTTC. It yields the protein CASSYPLPDRAQETQYF.

The chain employs TRBV27 and TRBJ1-2; no firm D call. Deletions cut 2 bases from V and 2 bases from J, with 9 bases between. The CDR3 runs to 14 residues. Germline V gene lookup returns CDR1 MNHEY and CDR2 SMNVEV (reference sequence). CDR3 sequence reads: CASSLEVGNYGYTF. CDR3 DNA sequence: TGTGCCAGCAGTTTAGAGGTGGGGAACTATGGCTACACCTTC.

This clonotype was seen many times. The J gene is TRBJ2-1, the V gene TRBV12-3 or TRBV12-4; 9 bases align to TRBD2. The CDR3 sequence is 17 residues long. V dropped 7 bases and J dropped 0; count of bases not matched to a gene: 10. CDR3 sequence: CASTIGGSGSSYNEQFF. The CDR3 nucleotides read TGTGCCAGCACGATCGGAGGTAGCGGGAGCTCCTACAATGAGCAGTTCTTC.

This clonotype was seen at least ten times. The J gene is TRBJ1-6, the V gene TRBV6-1; TRBD1 is a possible D gene (5 bases). Germline-derived CDR1 and CDR2 are MNHNS and SASEGT. Trimming cost V 7 bases and J 4 bases, with 14 bases left between them. The CDR3 covers 15 residues. CDR3 nucleotide sequence: TGTGCCAGCACCCCGGGACGGCTTTATAATTCACCCCTCCACTTT. Its protein product is CASTPGRLYNSPLHF.

The chain combines TRBV19 with TRBJ2-7, with 14 bases identical to TRBD2. The CDR3 runs to 16 residues. The J segment lost 3 bases and the V segment lost 3 bases, leaving 4 bases of the junction unmatched. Germline CDR1 and CDR2: LNHDA and SQIVND (reference sequence). CDR3 in amino acids: CASSIAGTSGSYEQYF. The CDR3 DNA follows: TGTGCCAGTAGTATCGCCGGGACTAGCGGGAGCTACGAGCAGTACTTC.

The table lists this clonotype with many counts. The chain is built from TRBV30 and TRBJ1-1, with D maybe TRBD1 (5 bases). Looked up from germline, CDR1 is GTSNPN and CDR2 is SVGIG (reference sequence). The V end was cut by 1 base, the J end by 4 bases, with 10 bases between. CDR3 size: 13 residues. The CDR3 nucleotides read TGTGCCTGGAGTGGAGAGGGGACCACTGAAGCTTTCTTT. It translates to CAWSGEGTTEAFF.

This clonotype was counted ten times or more. The chain uses TRBV6-1 and TRBJ2-1; 7 nucleotides align to TRBD2. CDR1 and CDR2 from the germline V gene are MNHNS and SASEGT. The CDR3 extends over 15 amino acids. Trimming removed 5 bases from V and 0 bases from J; junction bases left unmatched: 4. The CDR3 DNA reads TGTGCCAGCAGTTTAATAGCGGGCTCCTACAATGAGCAGTTCTTC. Translated: CASSLIAGSYNEQFF.

This clonotype was seen a handful of times. The chain joins TRBV4-1 to TRBJ2-5; TRBD1 matches at 9 bases. The CDR3 extends over 15 amino acids. V shed 4 bases, J shed 4 bases, and the junction held 7 bases outside the gene matches. Germline assignment: CDR1 MGHRA and CDR2 YSYEKL. The chain's CDR3 is CASSRSGTGRETQYF. DNA for the CDR3: TGCGCCAGCAGCCGTTCCGGGACAGGGAGAGAGACCCAGTACTTC.

In its sample, this clonotype was seen many times. For the CDR3, the DNA is TGTGCCAGCAGCCGGCAGGGGTTTCGCACAGATACGCAGTATTTT. Its translation: CASSRQGFRTDTQYF. The chain is built from TRBV7-2 and TRBJ2-3, with D possibly being TRBD1 (6 bases). The germline V and J ends were trimmed by 5 bases and 1 base, with 13 bases remaining between them. Germline CDR1 reads SGHTA; CDR2 reads FQGNSA. CDR3 size: 15 residues.

This clonotype was detected ten times or more. V is TRBV28 and J is TRBJ2-5; D is possibly TRBD1 (6 bases). The CDR3 runs to 14 residues. The germline V gene encodes CDR1 MDHEN and CDR2 SYDVKM. The ends were cut back, 5 bases at V and 2 bases at J, with 12 bases in the middle. The CDR3 is CASSLRTEQETQYF. The CDR3 DNA reads TGTGCCAGCAGTCTCCGGACAGAGCAAGAGACCCAGTACTTC.

This clonotype was recorded at least ten times. The chain couples TRBV27 to TRBJ2-3, with D perhaps given as TRBD1 or TRBD2 (5 bases each). Deletions cut 9 bases from V and 0 bases from J, with 16 bases between. CDR3 length equals 15 residues. Germline V gives CDR1 MNHEY, CDR2 SMNVEV (reference sequence). CDR3 residues: CARGETKTSTDTQYF. CDR3 bases: TGTGCCAGGGGGGAGACCAAAACTAGCACAGATACGCAGTATTTT.

The chain employs TRBV11-2 and TRBJ2-7; D remains ambiguous. V lost 0 bases, J lost 3 bases, and 12 bases lay in between. Germline V CDR1 and CDR2: SGHAT, FQNNGV. The CDR3 sequence is 15 residues long. The CDR3 DNA reads as TGTGCCAGCAGCTTAGACGGTTTAGGGATCTACGAGCAGTACTTC. Protein sequence: CASSLDGLGIYEQYF.

This clonotype was counted many times. The chain carries TRBV6-1 and TRBJ1-2, with 7 bases aligning to TRBD1. The junction had 11 bases not matched to a gene; V was cut back by 8 bases and J by 2 bases. The CDR3 has 15 residues. Germline CDR1 is MNHNS and CDR2 is SASEGT. The CDR3 region is CASSRQGSINYGYTF. The CDR3 DNA reads as TGTGCCAGCTCAAGACAGGGATCAATCAACTATGGCTACACCTTC.

This clonotype was recorded many times. The chain has TRBV28 and TRBJ2-5; 7 bases fit TRBD1. The CDR3 is made up of 14 amino acids. Germline values: CDR1 MDHEN, CDR2 SYDVKM. After removal of 5 bases from V and 1 base from J, the junction contained 4 bases not matched to a gene. CDR3 sequence reads: CASSGPGGQETQYF. CDR3 coding DNA: TGTGCCAGCAGTGGACCAGGGGGCCAAGAGACCCAGTACTTC.

This clonotype was detected ten times or more. This chain uses TRBV5-1 with TRBJ2-3; tentatively, D is TRBD2 (6 bases). The ends were cut back, 1 base at V and 4 bases at J, with 13 bases in the middle. The germline V gene encodes CDR1 SGHRS and CDR2 YFSETQ. CDR3 length: 15 residues. Here the CDR3 DNA reads TGCGCCAGCAGCTTGTGGGGAGGAGTACCAGATACGCAGTATTTT. As protein: CASSLWGGVPDTQYF.

This clonotype was seen more than once but under ten times. The chain joins TRBV3-1 to TRBJ2-1; D possibly corresponds to TRBD1 (6 bases). Trimming took off 6 bases at V and 0 bases at J, with 12 bases between the two ends. Germline-derived CDR1 and CDR2 are LGHDT and YNNKEL (reference sequence). The CDR3 covers 15 residues. CDR3 DNA sequence: TGTGCCAGCAGAACGGGACATCTCTCCTACAATGAGCAGTTCTTC. Residues: CASRTGHLSYNEQFF.

This clonotype was seen at least ten times. This chain links TRBV7-8 with TRBJ2-7, with a tentative D call TRBD1 (6 bases). CDR1 is SGHVS and CDR2 is FQNEAQ in the germline V gene. V was pared by 1 base and J by 3 bases, with 13 bases between. There are 15 residues in the CDR3. The CDR3 DNA reads as TGTGCCAGCAGCTTAGGTGGACAGCGGTACTACGAGCAGTACTTC. It is translated as CASSLGGQRYYEQYF. Supplemented by reference TRBV7-8 and TRBJ2-7, the full variable domain reads GAGVSQSPRYKVAKRGQDVALRCDPISGHVSLFWYQQALGQGPEFLTYFQNEAQLDKSGLPSDRFFAERPEGSVSTLKIQRTQQEDSAVYLCASSLGGQRYYEQYFGPGTRLTVT.

This clonotype was observed a handful of times. This rearrangement joins TRBV20-1 to TRBJ2-3; D is tentatively TRBD1 or TRBD2 (5 bases each). CDR3 size: 15 residues. Trimming shortened V by 3 bases and J by 0 bases, and 13 bases separated the two germline ends. Germline-derived CDR1 and CDR2 are DFQATT and SNEGSKA (reference sequence). The CDR3 sequence: CSARPPGRSTDTQYF. As DNA, the CDR3 is TGCAGTGCTAGGCCTCCGGGACGGAGCACAGATACGCAGTATTTT.

This clonotype appeared a single time. The chain is built from TRBV5-1 and TRBJ2-7; D possibly corresponds to TRBD2 (6 bases). The J call is doubtful: the DNA matches TRBJ2-1 better. Looked up from germline, CDR1 is SGHRS and CDR2 is YFSETQ. The CDR3 length is 15 residues. CDR3 in amino acids: CASSHGTAYSYEQFF. CDR3 DNA: TGCGCCAGCAGCCACGGGACTGCTTACTCCTACGAGCAGTTCTTC.

This clonotype was seen at least ten times. The V and J genes are TRBV27 and TRBJ2-1, with 9 bases that match TRBD2. The germline CDR1 and CDR2 sequences are MNHEY and SMNVEV (reference sequence). With V trimmed by 6 bases and J by 0 bases, 9 bases remained unmatched. This CDR3 is 17 amino acids long. Here the CDR3 reads CASSGTSRSSSYNEQFF. The CDR3, as DNA: TGTGCCAGCAGCGGGACTAGCCGGTCGAGCTCCTACAATGAGCAGTTCTTC.

This clonotype has a count of ten or more. The chain recombines TRBV25-1 with TRBJ1-1; D unresolved. Between the trimmed V and J ends, which lost 6 bases and 0 bases, there was a span of 20 bases. The germline gives CDR1 MGHDK, CDR2 SYGVNS. The CDR3 has 17 residues. The CDR3 DNA sequence: TGTGCCAGCAGACCCGTCCTAGGCCGGAACATGAACACTGAAGCTTTCTTT. The encoded protein is CASRPVLGRNMNTEAFF.